This T cell receptor (beta chain) was identified during a study of cytomegalovirus exposure and HLA in healthy donors. The study's findings and limits: The likely explanation for a cluster of highly shared sequence variants was sequencing artifact. Available immune exposure information covered CMV serostatus only.

PCR used 60 Vbeta primers and 13 Jbeta primers. Clones were sequenced by immunoSEQ multiplex PCR, and TCRdb holds only the in-frame ones, with some missing. The sample holds about 210,000 clones, almost 80% seen once. V lost 0 bases and J lost 6, with 7 bases in between. The length of the CDR3 is 12 residues. Looked up from germline, CDR1 is SQVTM and CDR2 is ANQGSEA. This clone was counted between two and nine times. What it recognizes is unknown. This receptor was identified in a male donor in good health and CMV-seronegative. The V and J genes are TRBV29-1 and TRBJ2-3; D uncertain. Material for sequencing was PBMCs. CDR3 bases: TGCAGCGTTGAAGACCCGGTGGATACGCAGTATTTT. Translation: CSVEDPVDTQYF.